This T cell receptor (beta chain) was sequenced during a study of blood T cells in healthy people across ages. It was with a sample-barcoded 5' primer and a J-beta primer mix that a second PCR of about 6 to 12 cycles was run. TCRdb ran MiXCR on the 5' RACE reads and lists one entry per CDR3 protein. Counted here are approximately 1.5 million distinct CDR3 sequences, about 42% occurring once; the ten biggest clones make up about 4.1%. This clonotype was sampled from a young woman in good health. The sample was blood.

The CDR3 loop is CASSFSSGGGNQPQHF. CDR3 sequence (DNA): TGTGCCAGCAGTTTTAGCTCAGGGGGCGGCAATCAGCCCCAGCATTTT. The chain uses TRBV25-1 and TRBJ1-5, with TRBD1 matching 8 bases. This CDR3 is 16 amino acids long. V lost 5 bases to trimming and J lost 2 bases; unmatched junction nucleotides: 8. Germline values: CDR1 MGHDK, CDR2 SYGVNS.